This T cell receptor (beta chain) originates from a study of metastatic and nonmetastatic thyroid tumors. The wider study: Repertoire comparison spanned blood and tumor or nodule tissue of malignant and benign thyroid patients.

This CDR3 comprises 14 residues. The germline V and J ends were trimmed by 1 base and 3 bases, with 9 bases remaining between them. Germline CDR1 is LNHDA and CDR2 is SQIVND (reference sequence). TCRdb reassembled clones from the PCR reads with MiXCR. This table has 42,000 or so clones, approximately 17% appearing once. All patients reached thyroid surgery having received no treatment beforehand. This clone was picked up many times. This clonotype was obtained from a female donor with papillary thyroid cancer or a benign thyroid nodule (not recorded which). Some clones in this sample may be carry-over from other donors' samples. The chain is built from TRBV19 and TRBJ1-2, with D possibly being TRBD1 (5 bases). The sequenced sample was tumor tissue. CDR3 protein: CASSIGRQYYGYTF. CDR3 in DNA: TGTGCCAGTAGTATAGGAAGACAGTACTATGGCTACACCTTC. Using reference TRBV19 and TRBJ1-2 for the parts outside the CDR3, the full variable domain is DGGITQSPKYLFRKEGQNVTLSCEQNLNHDAMYWYRQDPGQGLRLIYYSQIVNDFQKGDIAEGYSVSREKKESFPLTVTSAQKNPTAFYLCASSIGRQYYGYTFGSGTRLTVV.